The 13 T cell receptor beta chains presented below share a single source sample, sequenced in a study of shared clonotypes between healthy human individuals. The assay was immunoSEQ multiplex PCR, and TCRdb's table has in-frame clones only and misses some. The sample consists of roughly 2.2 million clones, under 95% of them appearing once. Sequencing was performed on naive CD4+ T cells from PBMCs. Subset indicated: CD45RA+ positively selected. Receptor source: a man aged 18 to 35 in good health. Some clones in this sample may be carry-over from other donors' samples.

Written as DNA, the CDR3 is TGTGCCAGCAGTCCCCATGGGGAGTGGAGGAGCGATGGCTACACCTTC. Translated, it gives CASSPHGEWRSDGYTF. This rearrangement joins TRBV28 to TRBJ1-2; D uncertain. Germline V gene data show CDR1 as MDHEN and CDR2 as SYDVKM. The CDR3 is made up of 16 amino acids. The V gene lost 5 bases and the J gene lost 6 bases, with 22 bases spanning the gap.

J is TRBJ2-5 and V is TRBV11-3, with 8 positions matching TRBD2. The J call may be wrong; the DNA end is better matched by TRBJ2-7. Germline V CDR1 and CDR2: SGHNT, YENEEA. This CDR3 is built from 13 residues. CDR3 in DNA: TGTGCCAGCAGCCGAGGGACTAGCTACGAGCAGTACTTC. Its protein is CASSRGTSYEQYF.

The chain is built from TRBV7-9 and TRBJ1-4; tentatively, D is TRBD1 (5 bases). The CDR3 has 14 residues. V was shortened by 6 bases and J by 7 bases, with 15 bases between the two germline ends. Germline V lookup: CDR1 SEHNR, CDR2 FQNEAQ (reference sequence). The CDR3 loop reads CASSRDLFGEKLFF. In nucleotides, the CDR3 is TGTGCCAGCAGTCGGGACCTCTTCGGTGAAAAACTGTTTTTT.

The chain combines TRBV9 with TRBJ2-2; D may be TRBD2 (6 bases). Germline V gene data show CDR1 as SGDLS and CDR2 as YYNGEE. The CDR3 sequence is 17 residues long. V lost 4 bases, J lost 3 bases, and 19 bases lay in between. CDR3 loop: CASSPLAGPRDTGELFF. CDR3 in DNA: TGTGCCAGCAGCCCTCTGGCGGGGCCGCGAGACACCGGGGAGCTGTTTTTT.

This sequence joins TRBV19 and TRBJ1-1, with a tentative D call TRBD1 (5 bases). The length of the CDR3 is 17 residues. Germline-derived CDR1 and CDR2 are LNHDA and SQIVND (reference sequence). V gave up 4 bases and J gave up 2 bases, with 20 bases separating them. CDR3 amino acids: CASSKTPWGSGNTEAFF. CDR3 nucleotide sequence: TGTGCCAGTAGTAAGACCCCGTGGGGGAGCGGCAACACTGAAGCTTTCTTT.

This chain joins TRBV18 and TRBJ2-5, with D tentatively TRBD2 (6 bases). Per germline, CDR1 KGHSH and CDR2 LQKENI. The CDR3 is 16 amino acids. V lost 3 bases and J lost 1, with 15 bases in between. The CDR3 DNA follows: TGTGCCAGCTCACCCGGCGGGGTTGGCGTCCAAGAGACCCAGTACTTC. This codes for CASSPGGVGVQETQYF.

CDR3 coding DNA: TGTGCCAGCAGTATCGTGGACAGGGATGATCAGCCCCAGCATTTT. It specifies CASSIVDRDDQPQHF. The chain recombines TRBV6-8 with TRBJ1-5, with 8 bases that match TRBD1. The V and J ends lost 5 bases and 5 bases, in that order; junction bases with no gene match: 8. CDR1 and CDR2 from the germline V gene are MNHGY and SAAAGT. This CDR3 has 15 amino acids.

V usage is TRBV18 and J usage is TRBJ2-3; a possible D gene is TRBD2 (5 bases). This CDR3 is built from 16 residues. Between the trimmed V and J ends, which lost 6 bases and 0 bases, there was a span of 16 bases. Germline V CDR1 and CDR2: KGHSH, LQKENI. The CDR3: CASSLSGVTSTDTQYF. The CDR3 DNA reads TGTGCCAGCTCCCTATCCGGGGTAACTAGCACAGATACGCAGTATTTT.

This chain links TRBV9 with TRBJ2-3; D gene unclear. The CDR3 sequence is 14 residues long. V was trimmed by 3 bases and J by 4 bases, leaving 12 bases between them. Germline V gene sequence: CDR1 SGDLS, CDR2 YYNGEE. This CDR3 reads CASSAANGADTQYF. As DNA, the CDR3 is TGTGCCAGCAGCGCCGCGAATGGAGCAGATACGCAGTATTTT. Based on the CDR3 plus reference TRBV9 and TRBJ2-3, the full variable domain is DSGVTQTPKHLITATGQRVTLRCSPRSGDLSVYWYQQSLDQGLQFLIQYYNGEERAKGNILERFSAQQFPDLHSELNLSSLELGDSALYFCASSAANGADTQYFGPGTRLTVL.

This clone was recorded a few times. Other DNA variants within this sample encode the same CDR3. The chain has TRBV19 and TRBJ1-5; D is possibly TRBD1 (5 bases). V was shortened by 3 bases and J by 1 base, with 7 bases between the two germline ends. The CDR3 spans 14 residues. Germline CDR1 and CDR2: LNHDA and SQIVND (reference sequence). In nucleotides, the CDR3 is TGTGCCAGTAGTATCAGGGACAGCAATCAGCCCCAGCATTTT. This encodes CASSIRDSNQPQHF. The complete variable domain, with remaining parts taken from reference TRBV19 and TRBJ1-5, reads DGGITQSPKYLFRKEGQNVTLSCEQNLNHDAMYWYRQDPGQGLRLIYYSQIVNDFQKGDIAEGYSVSREKKESFPLTVTSAQKNPTAFYLCASSIRDSNQPQHFGDGTRLSIL.

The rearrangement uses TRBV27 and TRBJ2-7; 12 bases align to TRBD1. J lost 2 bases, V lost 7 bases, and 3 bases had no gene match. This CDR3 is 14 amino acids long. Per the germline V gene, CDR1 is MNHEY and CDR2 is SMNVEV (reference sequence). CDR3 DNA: TGTGCCAGCAAATGGGACAGGGGGCCCTACGAGCAGTACTTC. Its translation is CASKWDRGPYEQYF.

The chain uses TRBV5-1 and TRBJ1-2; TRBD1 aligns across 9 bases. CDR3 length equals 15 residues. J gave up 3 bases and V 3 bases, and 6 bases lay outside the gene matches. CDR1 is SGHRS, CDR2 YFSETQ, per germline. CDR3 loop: CASSSGQGKDYGYTF. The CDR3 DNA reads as TGCGCCAGCAGCTCAGGACAGGGGAAAGACTATGGCTACACCTTC.

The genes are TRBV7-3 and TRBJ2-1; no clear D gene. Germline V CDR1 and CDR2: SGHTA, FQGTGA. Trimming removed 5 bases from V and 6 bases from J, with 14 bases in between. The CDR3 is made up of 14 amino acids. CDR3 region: CASSPPGGINEQFF. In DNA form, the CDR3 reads TGTGCCAGCAGCCCCCCTGGTGGGATCAATGAGCAGTTCTTC.